Below, 17 T cell receptor beta chains from the same sample are listed, as sequenced in a study of blood T cell repertoires in COVID-19. The table came from immunoSEQ multiplex PCR; TCRdb's copy has only in-frame clones and leaves some out. The table has 40,000 to 50,000 clones, approximately 90% seen once; the top ten hold roughly 4.8%. The sequenced material came from peripheral blood. These receptors originate from a human donor in a cohort sampled during active COVID-19.

This clone has more than one count but fewer than ten. The chain recombines TRBV27 with TRBJ1-5, with a weak D call TRBD1 (5 bases). With 5 bases removed from V and 7 bases from J, the gap between germline ends came to 18 bases. The CDR3 consists of 15 residues. The germline V gene encodes CDR1 MNHEY and CDR2 SMNVEV (reference sequence). CDR3 bases: TGTGCCAGCAGTCCCATCTTGGGGGGAGGGCAGCCCCAGCATTTT. This codes for CASSPILGGGQPQHF.

The chain joins TRBV24-1 to TRBJ2-3; perhaps TRBD2 as D (5 bases). Germline values: CDR1 KGHDR, CDR2 SFDVKD. V was pared by 6 bases and J by 5 bases, with 14 bases between. The CDR3 is 14 amino acids. As DNA, the CDR3 is TGTGCCACCAGTTCGGGGAGAGGGAGAGATACGCAGTATTTT. This sequence encodes CATSSGRGRDTQYF.

The chain combines TRBV28 with TRBJ1-2, with 8 positions matching TRBD1. The J segment lost 2 bases and the V segment lost 4 bases, leaving 12 bases of the junction unmatched. Germline assignment: CDR1 MDHEN and CDR2 SYDVKM. The length of the CDR3 is 17 residues. DNA of the CDR3: TGTGCCAGCAGTTCCTATAGTCTAGGACAGGGAAACTATGGCTACACCTTC. It codes for CASSSYSLGQGNYGYTF.

About this clone itself: The junction does not match germline at one end; this may be a read error. V usage is TRBV20-1 and J usage is TRBJ2-5; D is unresolved. CDR3 size: 11 residues. CDR1 DFQATT and CDR2 SNEGSKA come from the germline V gene (reference sequence). CDR3 DNA: TGCAGTGCCAGAGACCCACCGAGGCAGTACTTC. This encodes CSARDPPRQYF.

The chain joins TRBV7-6 to TRBJ2-7; TRBD2 matches 8 bases. The CDR3 is made up of 16 amino acids. J was trimmed by 4 bases and V by 0 bases; bases with no gene match: 8. Germline V gene sequence: CDR1 SGHVS, CDR2 FNYEAQ. The CDR3 protein is CASSLAATSASYEQYF. The CDR3 DNA reads TGTGCCAGCAGCTTAGCGGCGACTAGCGCCTCGTACGAGCAGTACTTC.

The chain employs TRBV28 and TRBJ1-1; D not resolved. Trimming pared 7 bases from V and 7 bases from J, leaving 16 bases between. Germline CDR1 MDHEN, CDR2 SYDVKM. This CDR3 has 13 residues. This chain's CDR3 is CASTRTGSLEAFF. For the CDR3, the DNA is TGTGCCAGCACCAGGACGGGGTCTCTTGAAGCTTTCTTT. The full variable domain, rest sourced from reference TRBV28 and TRBJ1-1, is DVKVTQSSRYLVKRTGEKVFLECVQDMDHENMFWYRQDPGLGLRLIYFSYDVKMKEKGDIPEGYSVSREKKERFSLILESASTNQTSMYLCASTRTGSLEAFFGQGTRLTVV.

The chain carries TRBV12-3 or TRBV12-4 and TRBJ1-4; D might be TRBD1 (5 bases). Deletions cut 3 bases from V and 8 bases from J, with 10 bases between. The CDR3 is 13 residues long. The CDR3 region is CASSLQGREKLFF. CDR3 bases: TGTGCCAGCAGTTTGCAGGGCCGGGAAAAACTGTTTTTT.

This sequence joins TRBV6-5 and TRBJ2-3; D possibly corresponds to TRBD1 (6 bases). V dropped 6 bases and J dropped 3 bases, with 16 bases sitting between them. The CDR3 runs 15 residues. CDR1 and CDR2 from the germline V gene are MNHEY and SVGAGI. CDR3: CASRAGTFLTDTQYF. CDR3 sequence (DNA): TGTGCCAGCAGAGCCGGGACATTCTTGACAGATACGCAGTATTTT.

The J gene is TRBJ1-3, the V gene TRBV11-2; unclear D gene. There are 16 residues in the CDR3. Germline V lookup: CDR1 SGHAT, CDR2 FQNNGV. Trimming left V 5 bases short and J 0 bases short, with 14 bases between. The CDR3: CASSPLISVSGNTIYF. The CDR3 region has the DNA TGTGCCAGCAGCCCCCTCATATCAGTCTCTGGAAACACCATATATTTT.

This clone was found a few times. The chain carries TRBV2 and TRBJ2-7; no definite D call. Germline CDR1 SNHLY, CDR2 FYNNEI. CDR3 size: 10 residues. The V gene lost 6 bases and the J gene lost 5 bases, with 5 bases spanning the gap. The CDR3 spells CASRKHEQYF. CDR3 in DNA: TGTGCCAGCAGGAAGCACGAGCAGTACTTC.

The V and J genes are TRBV5-1 and TRBJ1-1, with a weak D call TRBD1 (6 bases). This CDR3 region has 14 residues. The germline V gene encodes CDR1 SGHRS and CDR2 YFSETQ. V shed 4 bases and J shed 3 bases, with 13 bases lying between them. This CDR3 reads CASSPRGGDTEAFF. CDR3 DNA: TGCGCCAGCAGCCCCCGAGGGGGTGACACTGAAGCTTTCTTT.

The rearrangement uses TRBV12-5 and TRBJ1-1; TRBD1 agrees at 7 bases. This CDR3 region has 16 residues. The V gene end was trimmed by 2 bases and the J gene end by 1 base; junction bases not matched to a gene: 7. CDR1 and CDR2 (germline): LGHNT, FRNRAP. DNA for the CDR3: TGTGCTAGTGGTTTGACGTTGGGACAGCCGAACACTGAAGCTTTCTTT. Its translation is CASGLTLGQPNTEAFF.

The rearrangement links TRBV2 to TRBJ1-5; unclear D gene. Germline CDR1 reads SNHLY; CDR2 reads FYNNEI. V lost 6 bases, J lost 0 bases, and 9 bases lay in between. The CDR3 runs 14 residues. The CDR3, as DNA: TGTGCCAGCAGCGCGGGTTATAGCAATCAGCCCCAGCATTTT. Amino acid sequence: CASSAGYSNQPQHF.

This clone was seen once. The chain carries TRBV5-4 and TRBJ2-7, with 9 nucleotides matching TRBD1. J was trimmed by 0 bases and V by 4 bases; bases with no gene match: 5. This CDR3 spans 15 amino acids. Germline loops: CDR1 SGHNT, CDR2 YYREEE (reference sequence). CDR3 coding DNA: TGTGCCAGCAGCATACAGGGGGCAACCTCCTACGAGCAGTACTTC. It specifies CASSIQGATSYEQYF.

The gene calls are TRBV27 and TRBJ2-7, with 9 positions matching TRBD1. The trim removed 6 bases at V and 4 bases at J, leaving 10 bases unmatched. The CDR3 is 15 amino acids. The germline V gene encodes CDR1 MNHEY and CDR2 SMNVEV (reference sequence). CDR3 protein: CASSLSRGQGYEQYF. The CDR3 DNA reads as TGTGCCAGCAGCCTATCCAGGGGACAGGGTTACGAGCAGTACTTC.

This clone was seen just once. J is TRBJ2-1 and V is TRBV2; 8 bases map to TRBD2. CDR1 and CDR2 from the germline V gene are SNHLY and FYNNEI. V was pared by 8 bases and J by 7 bases, with 10 bases of the junction left unmatched. The CDR3 extends over 14 amino acids. CDR3 bases: TGTGCCAGCCTGTCCAGCGGGAGTTCGAATGAGCAGTTCTTC. Translating it yields CASLSSGSSNEQFF.

V is TRBV10-2 and J is TRBJ1-1, with unresolved D. The CDR3 has 12 amino acids. CDR1 is WSHSY, CDR2 SAAADI, per germline. The V end lost 3 bases, the J end lost 6 bases, and 8 bases lay between the germline ends. CDR3 DNA: TGCGCCAGCAGTGAAGCCCGCCCTGAAGCTTTCTTT. Its protein is CASSEARPEAFF.